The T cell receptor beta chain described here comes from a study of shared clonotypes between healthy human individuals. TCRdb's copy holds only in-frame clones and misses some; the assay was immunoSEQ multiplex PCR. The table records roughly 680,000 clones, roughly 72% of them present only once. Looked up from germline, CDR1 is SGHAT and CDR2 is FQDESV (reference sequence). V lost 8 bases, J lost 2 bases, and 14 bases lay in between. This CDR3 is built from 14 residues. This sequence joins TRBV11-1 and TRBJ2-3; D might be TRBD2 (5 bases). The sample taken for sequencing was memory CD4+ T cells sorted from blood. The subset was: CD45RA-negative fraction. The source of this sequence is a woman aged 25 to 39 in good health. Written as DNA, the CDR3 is TGTGCCAGCGGTCTAGCCTTAGACACAGATACGCAGTATTTT. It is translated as CASGLALDTDTQYF.